The 26 T cell receptor beta chains given below trace back to one sample, sequenced in a study of blood T cell repertoires in COVID-19. Sequencing was performed with immunoSEQ multiplex PCR; in TCRdb, only in-frame clones are kept and a portion is missing. The profile covers about 120,000 clones, with roughly 80% appearing a single time and about an eighth taken by the ten largest. Sequencing was done on a sample of peripheral blood. The receptors were sampled from a human donor in a cohort sampled during active COVID-19.

The genes are TRBV5-4 and TRBJ2-5; unclear D gene. The CDR3 is made up of 11 amino acids. V lost 4 bases and J lost 2, with 3 bases in between. Germline V CDR1 and CDR2: SGHNT, YYREEE (reference sequence). The CDR3 DNA reads as TGTGCCAGCAGCCAACAAGAGACCCAGTACTTC. It yields the protein CASSQQETQYF.

The chain recombines TRBV5-6 with TRBJ2-6; D remains ambiguous. The CDR3 loop spans 17 amino acids. From germline, CDR1 is SGHDT and CDR2 YYEEEE. V lost 1 base and J lost 3, with 14 bases in between. CDR3 region: CASSLSQSRGGANVLTF. DNA for the CDR3: TGTGCCAGCAGCTTGTCTCAAAGTCGCGGTGGGGCCAACGTCCTGACTTTC.

This clone was seen a single time. The chain has TRBV5-1 and TRBJ1-1; 9 bases align to TRBD1. Germline V gives CDR1 SGHRS, CDR2 YFSETQ. The CDR3 is 15 amino acids. Trimming at V came to 4 bases and at J to 2 bases, leaving 6 bases not matched to a gene. CDR3 in amino acids: CASSTRGQGNTEAFF. The CDR3 region has the DNA TGCGCCAGCAGCACACGGGGACAGGGAAACACTGAAGCTTTCTTT.

The genes are TRBV28 and TRBJ2-7; 8 bases fit TRBD1. The CDR3 consists of 15 residues. Germline-derived CDR1 and CDR2 are MDHEN and SYDVKM. Unmatched junction bases numbered 11, after V lost 6 bases and J lost 4 bases. The CDR3 protein is CASRTTGTGIYEQYF. The CDR3 coding sequence is TGTGCCAGCAGAACAACCGGGACAGGCATTTACGAGCAGTACTTC.

This clone was found once. The rearrangement uses TRBV28 and TRBJ2-7; 9 bases agree with TRBD1. The J segment lost 3 bases and the V segment lost 6 bases, leaving 9 bases of the junction unmatched. This CDR3 contains 15 residues. Germline V gives CDR1 MDHEN, CDR2 SYDVKM. The CDR3 DNA reads as TGTGCCAGCAGCGTCTCCGGGACAGGGCACTACGAGCAGTACTTC. It is translated as CASSVSGTGHYEQYF.

This chain links TRBV10-3 with TRBJ1-5; tentative D call: TRBD1 (6 bases). Germline CDR1 and CDR2: ENHRY and SYGVKD. This CDR3 region has 15 residues. V lost 4 bases and J lost 2, with 12 bases in between. The CDR3 sequence is CAISAGAEGNQPQHF. CDR3 bases: TGTGCCATCAGTGCAGGGGCGGAGGGCAATCAGCCCCAGCATTTT.

This sequence joins TRBV5-1 and TRBJ2-3, with a tentative D call TRBD1 (6 bases). CDR3 length equals 15 residues. CDR1 and CDR2 (germline): SGHRS, YFSETQ. Trimming cost V 0 bases and J 1 base, with 9 bases left between them. In DNA, the CDR3 is TGCGCCAGCAGCTTGGACAGGGCCGGCACAGATACGCAGTATTTT. Translation: CASSLDRAGTDTQYF.

The chain carries TRBV2 and TRBJ2-5; 8 bases are a match to TRBD2. Germline V CDR1 and CDR2: SNHLY, FYNNEI. The trim removed 4 bases at V and 5 bases at J, leaving 9 bases unmatched. The CDR3 has 15 residues. The CDR3 DNA is TGTGCCAGCAGTGGTGCAGCGGGGGTGGGCGAGACCCAGTACTTC. Protein product: CASSGAAGVGETQYF. Full variable domain (remainder filled in from reference TRBV2 and TRBJ2-5): EPEVTQTPSHQVTQMGQEVILRCVPISNHLYFYWYRQILGQKVEFLVSFYNNEISEKSEIFDDQFSVERPDGSNFTLKIRSTKLEDSAMYFCASSGAAGVGETQYFGPGTRLLVL.

This chain joins TRBV2 and TRBJ2-1; 11 nucleotides match TRBD2. CDR3 size: 16 residues. The germline V gene encodes CDR1 SNHLY and CDR2 FYNNEI. With 6 bases clipped from V and 2 bases from J, the junction kept 6 bases outside the gene matches. Here the CDR3 DNA reads TGTGCCAGCAGATCGGGGACTAGCGGAACCTACAATGAGCAGTTCTTC. It is translated as CASRSGTSGTYNEQFF.

This clone turned up a few times. The chain joins TRBV5-4 to TRBJ1-2; D remains ambiguous. Trimming removed 4 bases from V and 6 bases from J, with 13 bases in between. The CDR3 is made up of 13 amino acids. CDR1 and CDR2 (germline): SGHNT, YYREEE (reference sequence). CDR3 amino acids: CASSTPWADGYTF. For the CDR3, the DNA is TGTGCCAGCAGCACACCGTGGGCCGATGGCTACACCTTC.

The chain recombines TRBV6-5 with TRBJ2-2; perhaps TRBD1 as D (5 bases). The CDR3 loop spans 15 amino acids. CDR1 is MNHEY and CDR2 is SVGAGI in the germline V gene. V was trimmed by 5 bases and J by 5 bases, leaving 15 bases between them. The CDR3 here is CASSRTGSGTGELFF. In DNA, the CDR3 is TGTGCCAGCAGTCGGACGGGCTCAGGGACCGGGGAGCTGTTTTTT.

This clone has just a few counts. The chain joins TRBV4-1 to TRBJ2-7, with D maybe TRBD1 (5 bases). The CDR3 consists of 14 residues. CDR1 is MGHRA, CDR2 YSYEKL, per germline. Trimming shortened V by 1 base and J by 0 bases, and 7 bases separated the two germline ends. CDR3 sequence: CASSQVTGSYEQYF. In DNA, the CDR3 is TGCGCCAGCAGCCAAGTAACAGGCTCCTACGAGCAGTACTTC.

Regarding this clone: One end of the junction varies from germline; a read error may be responsible. The genes are TRBV10-2 and TRBJ1-4; 7 bases agree with TRBD1. The CDR3 consists of 14 residues. CDR1 and CDR2 (germline): WSHSY, SAAADI. CDR3 sequence reads: CASSEQGTSEKLFF. CDR3 bases: TGCGCCAGCAGCGAACAGGGGACTAGTGAAAAACTGTTTTTT.

The rearrangement links TRBV2 to TRBJ2-7; 10 nucleotides agree with TRBD1. V lost 6 bases, J lost 3 bases, and 5 bases stayed unmatched. The CDR3 covers 14 residues. CDR1 is SNHLY, CDR2 FYNNEI, per germline. CDR3 in amino acids: CASSRDRGNYEQYF. The CDR3, as DNA: TGTGCCAGCAGCCGGGACAGGGGTAACTACGAGCAGTACTTC.

The chain combines TRBV4-2 with TRBJ2-2; 11 bases map to TRBD2. Germline CDR1 is LGHNA and CDR2 is YNFKEQ. The CDR3 runs 18 residues. Trimming removed 0 bases from V and 7 bases from J; junction bases left unmatched: 10. CDR3 residues: CASSQESLAGARGGELFF. The CDR3 DNA reads TGTGCCAGCAGCCAAGAATCACTAGCGGGGGCTCGCGGCGGGGAGCTGTTTTTT.

The rearrangement links TRBV27 to TRBJ1-6; no reliable D call. The CDR3 contains 16 residues. Germline values: CDR1 MNHEY, CDR2 SMNVEV (reference sequence). With 7 bases removed from V and 4 bases from J, the gap between germline ends came to 17 bases. The CDR3 protein is CASTSLRGRYNSPLHF. DNA of the CDR3: TGTGCCAGCACCAGTCTACGCGGCCGATATAATTCACCCCTCCACTTT.

The chain couples TRBV18 to TRBJ1-1, with D hard to call. CDR3 length: 15 residues. Germline V CDR1 and CDR2: KGHSH, LQKENI. Trimming shortened V by 2 bases and J by 0 bases, and 10 bases separated the two germline ends. CDR3 DNA: TGTGCCAGCTCACCAGAGGGCGGGATGAACACTGAAGCTTTCTTT. This encodes CASSPEGGMNTEAFF.

CDR3 bases: TGTGCCAGCAGCCAGGGGGGGGCGGGCGGAAACTATGGCTACACCTTC. Translating gives CASSQGGAGGNYGYTF. The chain joins TRBV3-1 (or the pseudogene TRBV3-2) to TRBJ1-2; D is perhaps TRBD1 (6 bases). This CDR3 comprises 16 residues. Trimming took off 3 bases at V and 2 bases at J, with 16 bases between the two ends. CDR1 and CDR2 from the germline V gene are LGHDT and YNNKEL (reference sequence).

The chain employs TRBV25-1 and TRBJ1-4; the D gene is possibly TRBD1 (5 bases). Trimming removed 6 bases from V and 4 bases from J, with 15 bases in between. Per germline, CDR1 MGHDK and CDR2 SYGVNS. The CDR3 has 15 residues. The CDR3 loop is CASRDQGGYNEKLFF. DNA of the CDR3: TGTGCCAGCAGGGACCAGGGAGGGTATAATGAAAAACTGTTTTTT.

V usage is TRBV28 and J usage is TRBJ2-2; D is perhaps TRBD1 (6 bases). The germline V gene encodes CDR1 MDHEN and CDR2 SYDVKM. The V gene lost 6 bases and the J gene lost 4 bases, with 9 bases spanning the gap. The CDR3 covers 13 residues. CDR3 nucleotide sequence: TGTGCCAGCAGACGACAGGTCACCGGGGAGCTGTTTTTT. Translated: CASRRQVTGELFF. The full variable domain, completed using reference TRBV28 and TRBJ2-2, is DVKVTQSSRYLVKRTGEKVFLECVQDMDHENMFWYRQDPGLGLRLIYFSYDVKMKEKGDIPEGYSVSREKKERFSLILESASTNQTSMYLCASRRQVTGELFFGEGSRLTVL.

This chain joins TRBV12-2 and TRBJ1-1; the table calls TRBD1, which could not be checked here. TRBV12-2 is classified as a pseudogene. This CDR3 comprises 14 residues. Here the CDR3 reads CASRIQALNTEAFF. CDR3 bases: TGTGCAAGTCGCATACAGGCACTGAACACTGAAGCTTTCTTT.

This clone was seen once. The J gene is TRBJ1-1, the V gene TRBV11-2; 8 bases agree with TRBD1. V lost 1 base, J lost 8 bases, and 3 bases stayed unmatched. This CDR3 is built from 13 residues. Germline V gene sequence: CDR1 SGHAT, CDR2 FQNNGV. CDR3 residues: CASSLGTGYEAFF. The DNA for the CDR3 is TGTGCCAGCAGCTTAGGGACAGGGTACGAAGCTTTCTTT.

This clone was observed once. The gene calls are TRBV3-1 (or the pseudogene TRBV3-2) and TRBJ1-3, with TRBD1 matching over 8 bases. Germline V gene sequence: CDR1 LGHDT, CDR2 YNNKEL (reference sequence). V shed 5 bases, J shed 2 bases, and the junction held 11 bases outside the gene matches. This CDR3 region has 17 residues. CDR3 residues: CASSSEVGQGTGNTIYF. DNA for the CDR3: TGTGCCAGCAGCTCCGAAGTTGGACAGGGAACTGGAAACACCATATATTTT.

The rearrangement joins TRBV4-3 to TRBJ2-3; D possibly corresponds to TRBD1 (5 bases). The V gene lost 3 bases and the J gene lost 5 bases, with 12 bases spanning the gap. Germline V gene data show CDR1 as LGHNA and CDR2 as YSLEER. This CDR3 spans 14 amino acids. Here the CDR3 reads CASSQHRGRDTQYF. DNA for the CDR3: TGCGCCAGCAGCCAGCATAGGGGAAGAGATACGCAGTATTTT.

The chain joins TRBV6-5 to TRBJ1-4, with D hard to call. In germline, CDR1 is MNHEY, CDR2 SVGAGI. This CDR3 contains 13 residues. The ends were cut back, 6 bases at V and 5 bases at J, with 10 bases in the middle. As DNA, the CDR3 is TGTGCCAGCAGGCAACAGACAAATGAAAAACTGTTTTTT. It yields the protein CASRQQTNEKLFF.

The chain joins TRBV9 to TRBJ2-1, with 8 bases fitting TRBD2. V shed 0 bases, J shed 3 bases, and the junction held 2 bases outside the gene matches. The CDR3 spans 15 residues. Looked up from germline, CDR1 is SGDLS and CDR2 is YYNGEE. The chain's CDR3 is CASSVGSGGYNEQFF. The CDR3 bases are TGTGCCAGCAGCGTAGGCAGCGGGGGCTACAATGAGCAGTTCTTC.